The next 13 T cell receptor beta chains were all read from a single sample in a study of blood T cell repertoires in COVID-19. Some clones are missing from TCRdb's copy, which holds only in-frame ones; the method was immunoSEQ multiplex PCR. The table has about 200,000 clones, 75% to 90% seen once. The sequencing sample was made of peripheral blood. The receptors were sampled from a woman over 75 with COVID-19, enrolled during active disease.

The rearrangement links TRBV27 to TRBJ2-7, with 8 bases identical to TRBD1. The CDR3 has 13 residues. The trim removed 2 bases at V and 9 bases at J, leaving 6 bases unmatched. The V gene's germline CDR1 is MNHEY and CDR2 SMNVEV (reference sequence). The CDR3 sequence: CASSLGRTGRQYF. The DNA for the CDR3 is TGTGCCAGCAGTTTAGGGAGGACAGGGCGGCAGTACTTC.

The J gene is TRBJ1-4, the V gene TRBV5-6; tentative D call: TRBD1 (5 bases). CDR3 length: 13 residues. V lost 1 base and J lost 6, with 7 bases in between. Looked up from germline, CDR1 is SGHDT and CDR2 is YYEEEE. The CDR3 region has the DNA TGTGCCAGCAGCTTGAGGGGTTATGAAAAACTGTTTTTT. Translation gives CASSLRGYEKLFF. The full variable domain, with the rest looked up from reference TRBV5-6 and TRBJ1-4, is DAGVTQSPTHLIKTRGQQVTLRCSPKSGHDTVSWYQQALGQGPQFIFQYYEEEERQRGNFPDRFSGHQFPNYSSELNVNALLLGDSALYLCASSLRGYEKLFFGSGTQLSVL.

This rearrangement joins TRBV9 to TRBJ1-2; possible D gene TRBD1, 6 bases. Germline V CDR1 and CDR2: SGDLS, YYNGEE. There are 13 residues in the CDR3. The V end was cut by 3 bases, the J end by 8 bases, with 14 bases between. CDR3 protein: CASSAGTTRGYTF. The CDR3 DNA reads TGTGCCAGCAGCGCCGGGACAACGAGGGGCTACACCTTC.

The sample holds a few counts of this clone. The V and J genes are TRBV6-5 and TRBJ2-1, with D possibly TRBD1 on 5 matching bases. Trimming shortened V by 2 bases and J by 0 bases, and 8 bases separated the two germline ends. CDR1 is MNHEY, CDR2 SVGAGI, per germline. This CDR3 comprises 15 residues. CDR3 nucleotides: TGTGCCAGCAGTTACGACAGCAGCTCCTACAATGAGCAGTTCTTC. It translates to CASSYDSSSYNEQFF.

This clone has a handful of counts. CDR3 region: CASSLSRGVNQETQYF. The DNA of the CDR3 is TGCGCCAGCAGCTTAAGTCGGGGGGTGAACCAAGAGACCCAGTACTTC. This sequence joins TRBV5-1 and TRBJ2-5; 7 positions agree with TRBD2. The V gene end was trimmed by 2 bases and the J gene end by 0 bases; junction bases not matched to a gene: 7. The CDR3 has 16 amino acids. Looked up from germline, CDR1 is SGHRS and CDR2 is YFSETQ.

V gene TRBV5-1 combines with J gene TRBJ2-1, with 7 positions matching TRBD1. The germline V gene has CDR1 SGHRS and CDR2 YFSETQ. The CDR3 contains 17 residues. J gave up 0 bases and V 1 base, and 7 bases lay outside the gene matches. CDR3 in amino acids: CASSLQPDRDSYNEQFF. The CDR3, as DNA: TGCGCCAGCAGCTTGCAACCAGACAGGGACTCCTACAATGAGCAGTTCTTC.

This clone was found a few times. This chain connects TRBV28 to TRBJ1-6, with 12 bases matching TRBD1. The germline V gene encodes CDR1 MDHEN and CDR2 SYDVKM. The trim removed 4 bases at V and 7 bases at J, leaving 5 bases unmatched. The CDR3 consists of 16 residues. This chain's CDR3 is CASSSGTGGRNSPLHF. The CDR3 bases are TGTGCCAGCAGTTCCGGGACAGGGGGCAGGAATTCACCCCTCCACTTT.

The chain carries TRBV6-5 and TRBJ2-5; a weak D match, TRBD2 (5 bases). This CDR3 spans 15 amino acids. CDR1 and CDR2 (germline): MNHEY, SVGAGI. The V end lost 2 bases, the J end lost 2 bases, and 12 bases lay between the germline ends. The CDR3: CASSYTNLAQETQYF. The CDR3 bases are TGTGCCAGCAGTTACACAAATCTAGCACAAGAGACCCAGTACTTC.

The rearrangement joins TRBV2 to TRBJ1-5, with 7 bases lining up with TRBD1. J was trimmed by 3 bases and V by 8 bases; bases with no gene match: 4. This CDR3 has 13 amino acids. Germline CDR1 and CDR2: SNHLY and FYNNEI. The CDR3 DNA reads as TGTGCCAGCGGGACAGAATTCAATCAGCCCCAGCATTTT. This encodes CASGTEFNQPQHF.

The rearrangement joins TRBV7-2 to TRBJ2-3; D is uncertain. The CDR3 sequence is 14 residues long. Germline-derived CDR1 and CDR2 are SGHTA and FQGNSA. Between the trimmed V and J ends, which lost 5 bases and 11 bases, there was a span of 20 bases. In DNA, the CDR3 is TGTGCCAGCAGCCTATCTCCTAGTGCTTCCCAGCAGTATTTT. The encoded protein is CASSLSPSASQQYF.

The chain links TRBV7-2 to TRBJ1-6; D remains ambiguous. The V gene's germline CDR1 is SGHTA and CDR2 FQGNSA. Trimming removed 1 base at V and 6 bases at J, with 7 bases between. The CDR3 runs to 14 residues. CDR3 DNA: TGTGCCAGCAGCTTAGGGCCAGTTAATTCACCCCTCCACTTT. As protein: CASSLGPVNSPLHF.

For the CDR3, the DNA is TGTGCCAGCAGCGTAGAAGACAGGGGGACCTATAATTCACCCCTCCACTTT. This translates into CASSVEDRGTYNSPLHF. The chain links TRBV9 to TRBJ1-6, with TRBD1 identical over 9 bases. The CDR3 has 17 residues. Germline V CDR1 and CDR2: SGDLS, YYNGEE. V shed 0 bases, J shed 2 bases, and the junction held 3 bases outside the gene matches.

The CDR3 region is CASSDYPNEQFF. In DNA form, the CDR3 reads TGTGCCAGCTCGGACTATCCCAATGAGCAGTTCTTC. The rearrangement links TRBV27 to TRBJ2-1, with TRBD2 as a possible D gene (6 bases). The ends were cut back, 8 bases at V and 6 bases at J, with 11 bases in the middle. The CDR3 runs to 12 residues. Looked up from germline, CDR1 is MNHEY and CDR2 is SMNVEV (reference sequence).